Each of the 13 T cell receptor beta chains below was sequenced from the same sample in a study of OX40 agonist ivuxolimab in advanced cancers. TCRdb's copy holds only in-frame clones and misses some; the assay was immunoSEQ multiplex PCR. The table lists roughly 61,000 clones, around nine tenths of them singletons, with about 3% in the top ten. The sample here was CD4+ or CD8+ T cells sorted from blood, taken in a trial of the OX40 agonist ivuxolimab. The source of these receptors is an adult with an advanced solid tumor such as melanoma, head and neck, liver or kidney cancer.

The gene calls are TRBV5-6 and TRBJ2-2, with a weak D call TRBD2 (6 bases). Deletions cut 4 bases from V and 4 bases from J, with 14 bases between. CDR3 length equals 15 residues. The germline CDR1 and CDR2 sequences are SGHDT and YYEEEE. In nucleotides, the CDR3 is TGTGCCAGCAGCCCTGTGTATAGCGGCACCGGGGAGCTGTTTTTT. This encodes CASSPVYSGTGELFF.

Concerning this clone itself: Germline and junction disagree at one end, which may indicate a read error. The chain has TRBV27 and TRBJ2-5; no definite D call. The J call could be wrong; TRBJ2-7 is a better fit for the DNA end. The CDR3 contains 14 residues. Germline loops: CDR1 MNHEY, CDR2 SMNVEV (reference sequence). CDR3 loop: CASSLSVLSNEQYF. CDR3 in DNA: TGTGCCAGCAGTTTATCGGTGCTCTCCAACGAGCAGTACTTC.

The chain recombines TRBV30 with TRBJ1-2; D perhaps matches TRBD1 (5 bases). V was cut by 5 bases and J by 5 bases, with 21 bases left in between. Per germline, CDR1 GTSNPN and CDR2 SVGIG (reference sequence). The CDR3 covers 15 residues. The CDR3 loop reads CAWFRDGRQNYGYTF. Written as DNA, the CDR3 is TGTGCCTGGTTCCGGGACGGACGCCAAAATTATGGCTACACCTTC.

V usage is TRBV10-3 and J usage is TRBJ1-5, with D possibly matching TRBD1 (5 bases). Trimming pared 9 bases from V and 3 bases from J, leaving 12 bases between. This CDR3 comprises 13 residues. Germline V gene sequence: CDR1 ENHRY, CDR2 SYGVKD. DNA for the CDR3: TGTGCCATTACGGCGGACACCAATCAGCCCCAGCATTTT. Protein sequence: CAITADTNQPQHF.

The chain joins TRBV28 to TRBJ2-7; 9 bases match TRBD2. The length of the CDR3 is 15 residues. Germline V gives CDR1 MDHEN, CDR2 SYDVKM. V shed 4 bases, J shed 3 bases, and the junction held 7 bases outside the gene matches. CDR3 protein: CASSSFSGRIYEQYF. For the CDR3, the DNA is TGTGCCAGCAGTTCATTTAGCGGGAGAATCTACGAGCAGTACTTC.

V and J are TRBV30 and TRBJ1-2; D not certain. The CDR3 is 13 residues long. V was clipped by 2 bases and J by 2 bases, with 9 bases between them. Germline values: CDR1 GTSNPN, CDR2 SVGIG (reference sequence). The CDR3 spells CAWSSKGNYGYTF. Written as DNA, the CDR3 is TGTGCCTGGAGTAGCAAGGGCAACTATGGCTACACCTTC.

The chain is built from TRBV30 and TRBJ1-5, with D possibly being TRBD1 (5 bases). V gave up 3 bases and J gave up 4 bases, with 16 bases separating them. The V gene's germline CDR1 is GTSNPN and CDR2 SVGIG (reference sequence). This CDR3 spans 15 amino acids. Here the CDR3 reads CAWSPDGTLNQPQHF. In DNA form, the CDR3 reads TGTGCCTGGAGCCCCGATGGGACTTTAAATCAGCCCCAGCATTTT.

The chain couples TRBV19 to TRBJ1-4; D is unclear. The V gene's germline CDR1 is LNHDA and CDR2 SQIVND (reference sequence). The CDR3 consists of 14 residues. The ends were cut back, 6 bases at V and 0 bases at J, with 8 bases in the middle. DNA of the CDR3: TGTGCCAGTAGCCCATACGCAACTAATGAAAAACTGTTTTTT. This encodes CASSPYATNEKLFF.

CDR3 in DNA: TGTGCCAGCAATCTGTACGAGCAGTACTTC. Protein sequence: CASNLYEQYF. J is TRBJ2-7 and V is TRBV6-1; D ambiguous. The CDR3 length is 10 residues. V lost 7 bases and J 4 bases, leaving 5 bases between the germline ends. Germline V gene data show CDR1 as MNHNS and CDR2 as SASEGT.

The V and J genes are TRBV7-9 and TRBJ2-2; 8 positions agree with TRBD1. After removal of 5 bases from V and 7 bases from J, the junction contained 12 bases not matched to a gene. The CDR3 is 16 residues long. The V gene's germline CDR1 is SEHNR and CDR2 FQNEAQ (reference sequence). CDR3 residues: CASSHQGAVKSGELFF. Written as DNA, the CDR3 is TGTGCCAGCAGCCACCAGGGGGCCGTGAAAAGCGGGGAGCTGTTTTTT.

CDR3 in amino acids: CASSLVEDSGYTF. Written as DNA, the CDR3 is TGTGCCAGCAGCTTAGTAGAGGATTCTGGCTACACCTTC. The V gene is TRBV11-2, the J gene TRBJ1-2; D is unclear. The CDR3 runs 13 residues. Germline CDR1 reads SGHAT; CDR2 reads FQNNGV. V shed 1 base and J shed 7 bases, with 10 bases lying between them.

The chain has TRBV10-3 and TRBJ2-7; D might be TRBD1 (6 bases). Germline V gene sequence: CDR1 ENHRY, CDR2 SYGVKD. The CDR3 sequence is 14 residues long. With 6 bases removed from V and 5 bases from J, the gap between germline ends came to 17 bases. CDR3 residues: CAIRGLGGGNEQYF. The CDR3 DNA reads TGTGCCATCAGGGGGTTAGGGGGTGGAAACGAGCAGTACTTC.

The V gene is TRBV7-2, the J gene TRBJ2-3; possibly TRBD2 for D (6 bases). Per germline, CDR1 SGHTA and CDR2 FQGNSA. This CDR3 has 16 amino acids. V was shortened by 2 bases and J by 8 bases, with 20 bases between the two germline ends. The CDR3 bases are TGTGCCAGCAGCTTACATGGTAGCGGACTGGGGGGTACGCAGTATTTT. It specifies CASSLHGSGLGGTQYF.